One sample yielded the 29 T cell receptor beta chains listed below, sequenced in a study of cytomegalovirus exposure and HLA in healthy donors. The PCR was carried out with 60 Vbeta primers and 13 Jbeta primers. Generated by immunoSEQ multiplex PCR, the TCRdb table keeps only in-frame clones and is missing some. The table lists about 98,000 clones, around 75% of them singletons. Sequences were obtained from PBMCs. These receptors all stem from a man between 18 and 35 years old in good health and CMV-seropositive.

The chain links TRBV5-6 to TRBJ2-1, with 9 nucleotides matching TRBD2. Trimming removed 4 bases from V and 8 bases from J; junction bases left unmatched: 10. CDR1 SGHDT and CDR2 YYEEEE come from the germline V gene. The CDR3 runs to 15 residues. CDR3 DNA sequence: TGTGCCAGCAGCCAGCGGGGGGCCCCTGGGGATGAGCAGTTCTTC. Protein: CASSQRGAPGDEQFF.

The chain joins TRBV9 to TRBJ2-3, with D tentatively TRBD1 (8 bases). Germline CDR1 SGDLS, CDR2 YYNGEE. This CDR3 spans 16 amino acids. V was clipped by 3 bases and J by 4 bases, with 18 bases between them. The CDR3 nucleotides read TGTGCCAGCAGCGCCTCTACAGGGGGGGGCCCAGATACGCAGTATTTT. It specifies CASSASTGGGPDTQYF.

This clone was detected a few times. V gene TRBV5-1 combines with J gene TRBJ1-2; 9 nucleotides line up with TRBD1. The germline V gene has CDR1 SGHRS and CDR2 YFSETQ. The CDR3 runs 19 residues. The junction had 19 bases not matched to a gene; V was cut back by 5 bases and J by 2 bases. CDR3 residues: CASSPQGASHKPPNYGYTF. CDR3 coding DNA: TGCGCCAGCAGTCCACAGGGGGCGTCCCATAAACCCCCGAACTATGGCTACACCTTC.

The gene calls are TRBV19 and TRBJ2-3; possibly TRBD1 for D (5 bases). Deletions cut 7 bases from V and 4 bases from J, with 6 bases between. Per the germline V gene, CDR1 is LNHDA and CDR2 is SQIVND (reference sequence). The CDR3 extends over 11 amino acids. CDR3 in DNA: TGTGCCAGTACGACAGCAGATACGCAGTATTTT. Translation: CASTTADTQYF.

This clone was seen a single time. The gene calls are TRBV7-5 and TRBJ2-3; the D call TRBD2 from the table was never checked on the DNA. TRBV7-5 is listed as a pseudogene. The length of the CDR3 is 15 residues. The CDR3 coding sequence is TGTGTCAGAAGCAAAAGCACTAGGGACACAGATACGCAGTATTTT. This codes for CVRSKSTRDTDTQYF.

The CDR3 bases are TGTGCCAGCAGTTCCACGGGGACAGCAGGGAATGAGCAGTTCTTC. This codes for CASSSTGTAGNEQFF. The chain joins TRBV27 to TRBJ2-1; 7 positions agree with TRBD1. The CDR3 totals 15 residues. Trimming took 4 bases from V and 7 from J; bases not matched to a gene: 10. Looked up from germline, CDR1 is MNHEY and CDR2 is SMNVEV (reference sequence).

The V gene is TRBV7-9, the J gene TRBJ2-1; 9 bases map to TRBD2. The CDR3 spans 15 residues. Germline values: CDR1 SEHNR, CDR2 FQNEAQ (reference sequence). After removal of 4 bases from V and 2 bases from J, the junction contained 3 bases not matched to a gene. CDR3 loop: CASSSSGVAYNEQFF. The CDR3 region has the DNA TGTGCCAGCAGCTCTAGCGGGGTCGCCTACAATGAGCAGTTCTTC.

This clone showed up just a few times. The V call is TRBV29-1, the J call TRBJ1-2; possible D gene TRBD1, 5 bases. From germline, CDR1 is SQVTM and CDR2 ANQGSEA. The CDR3 covers 13 residues. Deletions cut 5 bases from V and 7 bases from J, with 17 bases between. The CDR3 bases are TGCAGCGTTCGACTCCTTTGGGGGGGTGGCTACACCTTC. Amino acids: CSVRLLWGGGYTF.

The V call is TRBV5-4, the J call TRBJ2-7; 7 bases are shared with TRBD1. Germline lookup yields CDR1 SGHNT and CDR2 YYREEE (reference sequence). Germline trimming cut 4 bases from V and 3 bases from J; bases unmatched to any gene: 7. The CDR3 is 14 amino acids. The chain's CDR3 is CASSSRDSDYEQYF. The CDR3, as DNA: TGTGCCAGCAGCAGCCGGGACAGTGACTACGAGCAGTACTTC.

This clone was observed once. The CDR3 spells CAWSVSGTSYGYTF. CDR3 DNA sequence: TGTGCCTGGAGTGTTTCCGGGACATCTTACGGCTACACCTTC. The J gene is TRBJ1-2, the V gene TRBV30, with a possible D match to TRBD1 (6 bases). With 0 bases removed from V and 8 bases from J, the gap between germline ends came to 16 bases. CDR3 length: 14 amino acids. Germline V gene lookup returns CDR1 GTSNPN and CDR2 SVGIG (reference sequence). The variable domain in full, with the rest retrieved from reference TRBV30 and TRBJ1-2, is SQTIHQWPATLVQPVGSPLSLECTVEGTSNPNLYWYRQAAGRGLQLLFYSVGIGQISSEVPQNLSASRPQDRQFILSSKKLLLSDSGFYLCAWSVSGTSYGYTFGSGTRLTVV.

V is TRBV4-1 and J is TRBJ2-7, with unresolved D. Germline V gene data show CDR1 as MGHRA and CDR2 as YSYEKL. The ends were cut back, 4 bases at V and 0 bases at J, with 25 bases in the middle. The CDR3 contains 19 residues. This CDR3 reads CASSPVVVEYSHNSYEQYF. Here the CDR3 DNA reads TGCGCCAGCAGCCCCGTGGTAGTAGAATACAGCCATAACTCCTACGAGCAGTACTTC.

The chain couples TRBV30 to TRBJ1-2; perhaps TRBD1 as D (6 bases). Trimming stripped 8 bases from V and 3 bases from J, with 13 bases between. Germline-derived CDR1 and CDR2 are GTSNPN and SVGIG (reference sequence). The CDR3 is 12 amino acids. The CDR3 DNA follows: TGTGCCGCAGACAGGTGGGACTATGGCTACACCTTC. Residues: CAADRWDYGYTF.

This clone has just one count. The chain combines TRBV13 with TRBJ2-3; 9 nucleotides agree with TRBD2. The germline V gene encodes CDR1 PRHDT and CDR2 FYEKMQ (reference sequence). The trim removed 4 bases at V and 0 bases at J, leaving 14 bases unmatched. This CDR3 has 19 residues. CDR3 in DNA: TGTGCCAGCAGCTCATCCCTAGCGGGGATCCACACTAGCACAGATACGCAGTATTTT. The encoded protein is CASSSSLAGIHTSTDTQYF.

The V call is TRBV6-5, the J call TRBJ2-5; the D gene is possibly TRBD1 (6 bases). The CDR3 covers 13 residues. Germline-derived CDR1 and CDR2 are MNHEY and SVGAGI. V was cut by 6 bases and J by 2 bases, with 10 bases left in between. The CDR3: CASRQTGQETQYF. The DNA of the CDR3 is TGTGCCAGCAGACAAACAGGGCAAGAGACCCAGTACTTC.

This chain uses TRBV7-7 with TRBJ2-7; the match to TRBD1 covers 8 bases. The ends lost 4 bases at V and 5 bases at J; junction bases unmatched: 13. Germline loops: CDR1 SSHAT, CDR2 FNYEAQ (reference sequence). The CDR3 is 16 residues long. CDR3 DNA: TGTGCCAGCAGCTCACCGGACAGGGAGTCGGATCACGAGCAGTACTTC. Amino acid sequence: CASSSPDRESDHEQYF.

This clone was counted between two and nine times. This chain links TRBV7-9 with TRBJ1-4; 8 positions match TRBD1. V trimming: 1 base; J trimming: 2 bases; junction bases outside the gene matches: 0. The CDR3 contains 15 residues. The germline V gene encodes CDR1 SEHNR and CDR2 FQNEAQ (reference sequence). The CDR3 nucleotides read TGTGCCAGCAGCTTAGACAGGGGGACTAATGAAAAACTGTTTTTT. This sequence encodes CASSLDRGTNEKLFF.

This rearrangement joins TRBV6-1 to TRBJ2-1; TRBD2 matches 9 bases. Germline CDR1 reads MNHNS; CDR2 reads SASEGT. The CDR3 sequence is 13 residues long. V lost 4 bases to trimming and J lost 6 bases; unmatched junction nucleotides: 1. CDR3 region: CASSGTSVNEQFF. The CDR3 coding sequence is TGTGCCAGCAGTGGGACTAGCGTCAATGAGCAGTTCTTC.

The chain links TRBV6-5 to TRBJ2-4, with 10 bases that match TRBD2. This CDR3 region has 15 residues. V trimming: 6 bases; J trimming: 8 bases; junction bases outside the gene matches: 10. Looked up from germline, CDR1 is MNHEY and CDR2 is SVGAGI. The CDR3 sequence is CASSPSGGAVDIQYF. The CDR3 DNA reads TGTGCCAGCAGCCCGAGCGGGGGGGCTGTTGACATTCAGTACTTC.

The chain employs TRBV28 and TRBJ1-1; unclear D gene. Germline CDR1 and CDR2: MDHEN and SYDVKM. The CDR3 runs 13 residues. V was trimmed by 3 bases and J by 7 bases, leaving 12 bases between them. CDR3 nucleotide sequence: TGTGCCAGCAGTTTCGTAGATAATTATGAAGCTTTCTTT. Residues: CASSFVDNYEAFF.

The J gene is TRBJ1-5, the V gene TRBV6-5; weak D call: TRBD1 (5 bases). V was trimmed by 2 bases and J by 4 bases, leaving 6 bases between them. CDR1 MNHEY and CDR2 SVGAGI come from the germline V gene. The CDR3 runs to 13 residues. CDR3 loop: CASSYDRNQPQHF. The CDR3 DNA reads as TGTGCCAGCAGTTACGACAGAAATCAGCCCCAGCATTTT.

The gene calls are TRBV28 and TRBJ2-3; TRBD2 matches at 7 bases. The J segment lost 3 bases and the V segment lost 6 bases, leaving 9 bases of the junction unmatched. The CDR3 extends over 15 amino acids. Germline CDR1 is MDHEN and CDR2 is SYDVKM. CDR3 DNA: TGTGCCAGCAGATCCTATGGGGGGGGGACAGATACGCAGTATTTT. It specifies CASRSYGGGTDTQYF.

This clone was observed a single time. CDR3 sequence reads: CASSSRQGRNTIYF. CDR3 bases: TGTGCCAGCAGCTCCCGACAGGGGAGAAACACCATATATTTT. The J gene is TRBJ1-3, the V gene TRBV5-4, with 8 bases lining up with TRBD1. Germline CDR1 and CDR2: SGHNT and YYREEE (reference sequence). The CDR3 is 14 residues long. V trimming: 3 bases; J trimming: 5 bases; junction bases outside the gene matches: 4. The whole variable domain, filled in from reference TRBV5-4 and TRBJ1-3, reads ETGVTQSPTHLIKTRGQQVTLRCSSQSGHNTVSWYQQALGQGPQFIFQYYREEENGRGNFPPRFSGLQFPNYSSELNVNALELDDSALYLCASSSRQGRNTIYFGEGSWLTVV.

Notes on this clone: Because it lacks the conserved phenylalanine or tryptophan at the end, this CDR3 is likely a read error. V and J are TRBV2 and TRBJ1-4; 7 bases agree with TRBD1. CDR1 and CDR2 from the germline V gene are SNHLY and FYNNEI. V dropped 7 bases and J dropped 0; count of bases not matched to a gene: 2. CDR3 length: 14 amino acids. The CDR3 sequence is CASTGTATNEKLFV. The CDR3 coding sequence is TGTGCCAGCACAGGGACAGCAACTAATGAAAAACTGTTTGTT.

The chain couples TRBV11-2 to TRBJ1-1; D is unclear. This CDR3 region has 13 residues. CDR1 and CDR2 (germline): SGHAT, FQNNGV. With 7 bases removed from V and 4 bases from J, the gap between germline ends came to 13 bases. The CDR3 here is CASKWAGPTEAFF. In DNA, the CDR3 is TGTGCCAGCAAATGGGCCGGTCCCACTGAAGCTTTCTTT.

The chain carries TRBV30 and TRBJ2-5; 11 bases are a match to TRBD1. The junction had 10 bases not matched to a gene; V was cut back by 3 bases and J by 7 bases. The germline V gene encodes CDR1 GTSNPN and CDR2 SVGIG (reference sequence). The CDR3 extends over 15 amino acids. The CDR3, as DNA: TGTGCCTGGAGGGGTCGGACAGGGGGCTATGGGACCCAGTACTTC. Its translation is CAWRGRTGGYGTQYF. Combining the CDR3 with reference TRBV30 and TRBJ2-5 gives the whole variable domain SQTIHQWPATLVQPVGSPLSLECTVEGTSNPNLYWYRQAAGRGLQLLFYSVGIGQISSEVPQNLSASRPQDRQFILSSKKLLLSDSGFYLCAWRGRTGGYGTQYFGPGTRLLVL.

The CDR3: CASMGGAGNEQFF. DNA for the CDR3: TGTGCCAGTATGGGAGGGGCCGGGAATGAGCAGTTCTTC. The chain has TRBV10-3 and TRBJ2-1; 7 nucleotides align to TRBD2. The CDR3 length is 13 residues. Germline V CDR1 and CDR2: ENHRY, SYGVKD. V trimming: 10 bases; J trimming: 7 bases; junction bases outside the gene matches: 10.

The chain uses TRBV12-5 and TRBJ1-2; D call uncertain. Germline V lookup: CDR1 LGHNT, CDR2 FRNRAP. The CDR3 spans 16 residues. Trimming stripped 3 bases from V and 8 bases from J, with 22 bases between. CDR3 in DNA: TGTGCTAGTGGTTTTTCGGCGGGGTCCCCTTCGGACGGCTACACCTTC. It translates to CASGFSAGSPSDGYTF.

This chain links TRBV27 with TRBJ2-3; 10 bases match TRBD1. The ends lost 5 bases at V and 2 bases at J; junction bases unmatched: 7. The CDR3 runs 16 residues. Germline V gene lookup returns CDR1 MNHEY and CDR2 SMNVEV (reference sequence). The CDR3 loop reads CASSLTGGKYTDTQYF. In DNA form, the CDR3 reads TGTGCCAGCAGTCTGACAGGGGGCAAGTACACAGATACGCAGTATTTT.

The V and J genes are TRBV7-9 and TRBJ1-2; 9 bases map to TRBD1. Germline CDR1 reads SEHNR; CDR2 reads FQNEAQ (reference sequence). This CDR3 comprises 17 residues. With V trimmed by 1 base and J by 3 bases, 9 bases remained unmatched. CDR3 nucleotides: TGTGCCAGCAGCTTAGTAGCCGGACAGGGGAACGACTATGGCTACACCTTC. This translates into CASSLVAGQGNDYGYTF.